One sample yielded the 27 T cell receptor beta chains listed below, sequenced in a study of long-term antiretroviral therapy in people with HIV. The assay used was immunoSEQ (version v3.0), run at survey level. Clones were sequenced by immunoSEQ multiplex PCR, and TCRdb holds only the in-frame ones, with some missing. The table lists tens of thousands of clones, approximately 87% of them singletons. The sequencing here drew on unsorted PBMCs, taken approximately 2.5 years after starting antiretroviral therapy. All receptors derive from a woman aged 45-59 years with HIV.

V and J are TRBV2 and TRBJ1-2; 7 bases match TRBD1. This CDR3 comprises 12 residues. V was clipped by 4 bases and J by 6 bases; unmatched bases: 2. Per the germline V gene, CDR1 is SNHLY and CDR2 is FYNNEI. CDR3 region: CASSVTGDGYTF. As DNA, the CDR3 is TGTGCCAGCAGTGTAACAGGGGATGGCTACACCTTC.

The CDR3 DNA follows: TGTGCCAGCCGTCTTGCGGGGGGCGGAGTATCCGAGCAGTACTTC. Its translation is CASRLAGGGVSEQYF. This rearrangement joins TRBV27 to TRBJ2-7; 8 bases are shared with TRBD2. The CDR3 consists of 15 residues. The V gene end was trimmed by 8 bases and the J gene end by 6 bases; junction bases not matched to a gene: 15. Germline V gene lookup returns CDR1 MNHEY and CDR2 SMNVEV (reference sequence).

This rearrangement joins TRBV11-2 to TRBJ2-3; 8 bases line up with TRBD2. J was trimmed by 0 bases and V by 1 base; bases with no gene match: 6. The germline V gene encodes CDR1 SGHAT and CDR2 FQNNGV. CDR3 size: 17 residues. The CDR3 coding sequence is TGTGCCAGCAGCTTAGTAACGGGAGGGCCGAGCACAGATACGCAGTATTTT. This encodes CASSLVTGGPSTDTQYF.

This chain uses TRBV5-1 with TRBJ2-1; 8 nucleotides line up with TRBD1. V lost 7 bases, J lost 2 bases, and 14 bases stayed unmatched. The germline CDR1 and CDR2 sequences are SGHRS and YFSETQ. The CDR3 consists of 17 residues. CDR3 amino acids: CASGEPLDRGPYNEQFF. CDR3 DNA sequence: TGCGCCAGCGGAGAGCCACTAGACAGGGGACCCTACAATGAGCAGTTCTTC.

J is TRBJ1-2 and V is TRBV2, with D unresolved. Germline-derived CDR1 and CDR2 are SNHLY and FYNNEI. This CDR3 has 13 residues. Trimming cost V 2 bases and J 4 bases, with 8 bases left between them. CDR3: CASSETGPYGYTF. The CDR3 nucleotides are TGTGCCAGCAGTGAAACGGGTCCCTATGGCTACACCTTC.

The chain is built from TRBV19 and TRBJ2-7, with 7 bases that match TRBD2. The germline CDR1 and CDR2 sequences are LNHDA and SQIVND (reference sequence). The CDR3 has 16 amino acids. Trimming cost V 5 bases and J 7 bases; bases outside gene matches: 17. The CDR3 sequence: CASSVSLENEAGEQYF. In DNA, the CDR3 is TGTGCCAGTAGTGTCTCTTTGGAGAATGAAGCGGGGGAGCAGTACTTC.

The rearrangement uses TRBV12-2 and TRBJ2-7. TRBV12-2 corresponds to a pseudogene. The CDR3 is made up of 13 amino acids. CDR3 nucleotide sequence: TGTGCAAGTCGCTTATTGGGTAGAAACGAGCAGTACTTC. It codes for CASRLLGRNEQYF.

The genes are TRBV19 and TRBJ2-7; tentative D call: TRBD2 (5 bases). CDR1 and CDR2 from the germline V gene are LNHDA and SQIVND (reference sequence). The CDR3 has 16 amino acids. V gave up 0 bases and J gave up 1 base, with 13 bases separating them. CDR3 loop: CASSIDLAGPSYEQYF. The DNA of the CDR3 is TGTGCCAGTAGTATAGATCTCGCGGGCCCTTCCTACGAGCAGTACTTC.

J is TRBJ2-1 and V is TRBV4-3, with D uncertain. The germline V gene encodes CDR1 LGHNA and CDR2 YSLEER. The CDR3 runs to 14 residues. The ends were cut back, 3 bases at V and 6 bases at J, with 12 bases in the middle. CDR3 residues: CASSQIPASNEQFF. The CDR3 nucleotides are TGCGCCAGCAGCCAGATCCCGGCTAGCAATGAGCAGTTCTTC.

This CDR3 reads CASSYAPATEAFF. The CDR3 DNA follows: TGTGCCAGCAGTTACGCCCCTGCAACTGAAGCTTTCTTT. J is TRBJ1-1 and V is TRBV6-5; D ambiguous. Between the trimmed V and J ends, which lost 2 bases and 5 bases, there was a span of 9 bases. The CDR3 totals 13 residues. Germline V lookup: CDR1 MNHEY, CDR2 SVGAGI.

The rearrangement joins TRBV7-9 to TRBJ2-7; D uncertain. Germline V gives CDR1 SEHNR, CDR2 FQNEAQ (reference sequence). CDR3 length: 14 residues. The V and J ends lost 2 bases and 4 bases respectively, with 12 bases between them. CDR3 sequence reads: CASSLSTTQYEQYF. The CDR3 DNA follows: TGTGCCAGCAGCTTAAGCACAACCCAATACGAGCAGTACTTC. The whole variable domain, remainder taken from reference TRBV7-9 and TRBJ2-7, is DTGVSQNPRHKITKRGQNVTFRCDPISEHNRLYWYRQTLGQGPEFLTYFQNEAQLEKSRLLSDRFSAERPKGSFSTLEIQRTEQGDSAMYLCASSLSTTQYEQYFGPGTRLTVT.

The chain uses TRBV5-6 and TRBJ1-2; 7 nucleotides agree with TRBD1. Germline loops: CDR1 SGHDT, CDR2 YYEEEE. This CDR3 comprises 14 residues. The trim removed 5 bases at V and 2 bases at J, leaving 6 bases unmatched. The CDR3: CASRRQGANYGYTF. The CDR3 bases are TGTGCCAGCAGGCGACAGGGTGCCAACTATGGCTACACCTTC.

The rearrangement joins TRBV5-1 to TRBJ2-2, with D unclear. The V and J ends lost 0 bases and 0 bases respectively, with 9 bases between them. The CDR3 has 16 residues. CDR1 and CDR2 (germline): SGHRS, YFSETQ. CDR3 sequence reads: CASSLGLFANTGELFF. CDR3 sequence (DNA): TGCGCCAGCAGCTTGGGGCTGTTCGCGAACACCGGGGAGCTGTTTTTT.

CDR3 DNA sequence: TGTGCCAGCTCCCAGCTAACAGGGGGTGCAGATACGCAGTATTTT. It encodes CASSQLTGGADTQYF. The chain recombines TRBV18 with TRBJ2-3; 8 positions match TRBD1. The CDR3 has 15 amino acids. In germline, CDR1 is KGHSH, CDR2 LQKENI. The V and J ends lost 6 bases and 4 bases, in that order; junction bases with no gene match: 9.

V is TRBV5-1 and J is TRBJ2-3; D unclear. This CDR3 contains 14 residues. Germline V gene sequence: CDR1 SGHRS, CDR2 YFSETQ. The germline V and J ends were trimmed by 1 base and 4 bases, with 10 bases remaining between them. The CDR3 spells CASSLLSPPDTQYF. The CDR3 nucleotides read TGCGCCAGCAGCTTGCTCTCTCCACCAGATACGCAGTATTTT.

The V gene is TRBV18, the J gene TRBJ2-2, with TRBD2 as a possible D gene (6 bases). This CDR3 contains 14 residues. The germline V gene encodes CDR1 KGHSH and CDR2 LQKENI. Trimming removed 4 bases at V and 1 base at J, with 7 bases between. The CDR3 protein is CASSQGLNTGELFF. The DNA for the CDR3 is TGTGCCAGCTCACAGGGACTGAACACCGGGGAGCTGTTTTTT.

This chain uses TRBV5-1 with TRBJ2-2; D gene unclear. CDR3 length: 13 amino acids. Trimming removed 1 base from V and 3 bases from J, with 4 bases in between. CDR1 and CDR2 (germline): SGHRS, YFSETQ. The CDR3 region has the DNA TGCGCCAGCAGCTTGCAGGACACCGGGGAGCTGTTTTTT. It codes for CASSLQDTGELFF.

This sequence joins TRBV6-5 and TRBJ1-3; the D is unclear. CDR3 length: 13 amino acids. V was shortened by 7 bases and J by 7 bases, with 14 bases between the two germline ends. The germline gives CDR1 MNHEY, CDR2 SVGAGI. CDR3 coding DNA: TGTGCCAGCAAAGGCGTGAAAAGGAACACCATATATTTT. This translates into CASKGVKRNTIYF.

This rearrangement joins TRBV2 to TRBJ2-7, with 9 bases aligning to TRBD1. V trimming: 8 bases; J trimming: 6 bases; junction bases outside the gene matches: 5. Germline V gene sequence: CDR1 SNHLY, CDR2 FYNNEI. There are 12 residues in the CDR3. CDR3 sequence (DNA): TGTGCCAGCTCCGGGACAGGGTCCGAGCAGTACTTC. Translation: CASSGTGSEQYF.

The chain is built from TRBV7-9 and TRBJ1-1; possibly TRBD1 for D (5 bases). V was trimmed by 8 bases and J by 3 bases, leaving 10 bases between them. CDR1 SEHNR and CDR2 FQNEAQ come from the germline V gene (reference sequence). The CDR3 loop spans 12 amino acids. CDR3 sequence reads: CASDRQYTEAFF. CDR3 DNA: TGTGCCAGCGACAGACAATACACTGAAGCTTTCTTT.

This chain links TRBV10-3 with TRBJ2-7; no firm D call. V was shortened by 6 bases and J by 2 bases, with 11 bases between the two germline ends. Germline V gives CDR1 ENHRY, CDR2 SYGVKD. The CDR3 loop spans 13 amino acids. Written as DNA, the CDR3 is TGTGCCATCAGCCCCCCGGGTGCCTACGAGCAGTACTTC. This codes for CAISPPGAYEQYF.

This rearrangement joins TRBV5-4 to TRBJ2-1, with 15 bases matching TRBD2. The J segment lost 16 bases and the V segment lost 1 base, leaving 9 bases of the junction unmatched. Germline CDR1 and CDR2: SGHNT and YYREEE (reference sequence). The CDR3 has 15 amino acids. Here the CDR3 reads CASSLTGTSGRTQFF. Here the CDR3 DNA reads TGTGCCAGCAGCTTGACCGGGACTAGCGGGAGGACCCAATTCTTC.

The gene calls are TRBV7-9 and TRBJ2-3, with D perhaps given as TRBD1 or TRBD2 (5 bases each). Germline lookup yields CDR1 SEHNR and CDR2 FQNEAQ (reference sequence). There are 15 residues in the CDR3. Trimming removed 4 bases at V and 4 bases at J, with 15 bases between. The CDR3 loop reads CASSSRAGAPDTQYF. As DNA, the CDR3 is TGTGCCAGCAGCTCCCGGGCCGGGGCCCCAGATACGCAGTATTTT.

This chain links TRBV15 with TRBJ1-1; D may be TRBD1 (5 bases). This CDR3 has 12 residues. Trimming pared 1 base from V and 7 bases from J, leaving 7 bases between. CDR1 is LNHNV, CDR2 YYDKDF, per germline (reference sequence). CDR3 sequence: CATSRGQLEAFF. CDR3 nucleotide sequence: TGTGCCACCAGCAGAGGACAGCTTGAAGCTTTCTTT.

Only one count was recorded for this clone. The chain uses TRBV27 and TRBJ2-7; a possible D gene is TRBD2 (6 bases). Trimming stripped 2 bases from V and 4 bases from J, with 18 bases between. The CDR3 runs to 16 residues. CDR1 MNHEY and CDR2 SMNVEV come from the germline V gene (reference sequence). The CDR3 sequence: CASSLLIRGTHYEQYF. CDR3 in DNA: TGTGCCAGCAGTTTACTTATCCGAGGGACTCATTACGAGCAGTACTTC.

The chain has TRBV7-6 and TRBJ2-7; 14 positions agree with TRBD2. The J segment lost 5 bases and the V segment lost 6 bases, leaving 6 bases of the junction unmatched. In germline, CDR1 is SGHVS, CDR2 FNYEAQ. CDR3 length: 15 residues. The CDR3 sequence is CASSSGLAGVDEQYF. As DNA, the CDR3 is TGTGCCAGCAGTTCGGGACTAGCGGGAGTCGACGAGCAGTACTTC.

V gene TRBV7-9 combines with J gene TRBJ2-7; possible D gene TRBD2, 6 bases. The CDR3 has 16 residues. Trimming cost V 1 base and J 0 bases, with 13 bases left between them. CDR1 is SEHNR, CDR2 FQNEAQ, per germline (reference sequence). CDR3 in DNA: TGTGCCAGCAGCTTAGGGGTGGGAGGTTTCTCCTACGAGCAGTACTTC. It is translated as CASSLGVGGFSYEQYF.